This T cell receptor beta chain was captured by sequencing in a study of T cell changes during pregnancy in multiple sclerosis. Profiled with immunoSEQ multiplex PCR; TCRdb holds only in-frame clones, not every one. The table shows tens of thousands of clones, with 80% to 90% occurring only once. The J segment lost 10 bases and the V segment lost 0 bases, leaving 15 bases of the junction unmatched. Germline values: CDR1 KGHSH, CDR2 LQKENI. This CDR3 is 16 amino acids long. This receptor was taken from a female donor with multiple sclerosis, enrolled in a pregnancy study. The chain recombines TRBV18 with TRBJ2-7, with TRBD2 identical over 7 bases. The sample was CD4+ T cells from peripheral blood mononuclear cells, taken in the first trimester of pregnancy. The CDR3 DNA reads as TGTGCCAGCTCACCACCGGGGGGGGGTTTAATATCTCCCCAGTACTTC. Encoded protein: CASSPPGGGLISPQYF.